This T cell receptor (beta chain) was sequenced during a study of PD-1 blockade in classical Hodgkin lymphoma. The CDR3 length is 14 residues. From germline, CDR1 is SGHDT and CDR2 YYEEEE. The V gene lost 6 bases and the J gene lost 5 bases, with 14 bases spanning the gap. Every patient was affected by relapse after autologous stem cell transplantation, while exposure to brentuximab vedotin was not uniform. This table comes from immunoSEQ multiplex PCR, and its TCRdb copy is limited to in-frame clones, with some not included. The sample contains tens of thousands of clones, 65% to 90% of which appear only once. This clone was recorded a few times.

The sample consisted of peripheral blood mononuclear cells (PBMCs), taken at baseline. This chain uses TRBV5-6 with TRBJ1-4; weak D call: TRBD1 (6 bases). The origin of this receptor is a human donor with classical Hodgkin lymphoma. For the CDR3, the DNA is TGTGCCAGCACCCTCGACAGGTTGAATGAAAAACTGTTTTTT. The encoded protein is CASTLDRLNEKLFF.